These T cell receptor beta chains were read from a single sample in a study of human T cells and chemical hapten exposure. MiXCR was run by TCRdb on the RACE reads, yielding one entry per CDR3 protein. The repertoire holds over 300,000 distinct CDR3 sequences, with 4% to 6% as singletons. The sample was whole blood, taken in connection with sensitization to the hapten diphenylcyclopropenone (DPC). The receptors originated from a woman aged 45-65 years with alopecia areata. Some clones in this sample may be carry-over from other donors' samples. Each CDR3 is given with its conserved first and last residue. A D gene is named only where the DNA matches it firmly. Some rows mark clone size as missing; the rest say once, few, many or name a class of expanded clone.

clone_size | d_call | j_call | v_call | cdr3_length | cdr3_nt | cdr3_aa
many | TRBD2 | TRBJ2-1 | TRBV9 | 18 | TGTGCCAGCAGCGTAGTGGGAGCGGGAGGGCCGGAATACAATGAGCAGTTCTTC | CASSVVGAGGPEYNEQFF
- | - | TRBJ2-3 | TRBV4-3 | 16 | TGCGCCAGCAGCCAAGGATGGGGGCTATGGACAGATACGCAGTATTTT | CASSQGWGLWTDTQYF
few | - | TRBJ1-1 | TRBV9 | 14 | TGTGCCAGCAGCCCCAACGTGGCAAACACTGAAGCTTTCTTT | CASSPNVANTEAFF
once | - | TRBJ1-2 | TRBV30 | 16 | TGTGCCTGGGGTGTGCCGACGGGCCAGCGTAACTATGGCTACACCTTC | CAWGVPTGQRNYGYTF
few | - | TRBJ2-1 | TRBV14 | 11 | TGTGCCAGCAGCCAGTACGGGGAGCAGTTCTTC | CASSQYGEQFF
- | - | TRBJ2-7 | TRBV11-2 | 14 | TGTGCCAGCAGCTTAGCAGTACTAGCCTCGAAGCAGTACTTC | CASSLAVLASKQYF
many | - | TRBJ2-4 | TRBV5-6 | 17 | TGTGCCAGCAGCTTGATAGGGCAGCCATGGGCCAAAAACATTCAGTACTTC | CASSLIGQPWAKNIQYF
many | - | TRBJ2-7 | TRBV28 | 16 | TGTGCCAGCAGTTCTCATCGGGACTTTCCTAGCTTGGAGCAGTACTTC | CASSSHRDFPSLEQYF
few | - | TRBJ1-1 | TRBV6-1 | 14 | TGTGCCAGCAGGGAGGTTTTAATGAACACTGAAGCTTTCTTT | CASREVLMNTEAFF
few | - | TRBJ1-5 | TRBV6-5 | 15 | TGTGCCAGCAGTCGAGAAGGACTGGGCAATCAGCCCCAGCATTTT | CASSREGLGNQPQHF
few | - | TRBJ1-6 | TRBV15 | 12 | TGTGCCACCAGCAGAGTTAATTCACCCCTCCACTTT | CATSRVNSPLHF
many | - | TRBJ2-1 | TRBV20-1 | 11 | TGCAGTGCCACGTCGGCTACCAGAGGGTTCTTC | CSATSATRGFF
few | - | TRBJ1-4 | TRBV13 | 14 | TGTGCCAGCAGCTTGAAGACGGCGAATGAAAAACTGTTTTTT | CASSLKTANEKLFF
few | TRBD2 | TRBJ2-7 | TRBV11-2 | 16 | TGTGCCAGCAGCCCGGGACTAGCGGGGAACTCCTACGAGCAGTACTTC | CASSPGLAGNSYEQYF
many | TRBD2 | TRBJ2-1 | TRBV28 | 14 | TGTGCCAGCAGTTCCTGGGCCAGCGGGGATGAGCAGTTCTTC | CASSSWASGDEQFF
few | - | TRBJ1-6 | TRBV2 | 13 | TGTGCCAGCAGTGATTCAGGGGATTCACCCCTCCACTTT | CASSDSGDSPLHF
- | TRBD1 | TRBJ2-7 | TRBV20-1 | 14 | TGCAGTGCCGTGCCGAGGACAGGGCGGTACGAGCAGTACTTC | CSAVPRTGRYEQYF
many | TRBD1 | TRBJ2-3 | TRBV12-3/TRBV12-4 | 16 | TGTGCCAGCAGTAACGGACAGGGGCCCAGCACAGATACGCAGTATTTT | CASSNGQGPSTDTQYF
many | TRBD1 | TRBJ2-7 | TRBV6-2/TRBV6-3 | 12 | TGTGCCAAACGGGACAGGGACTACGAGCAGTACTTC | CAKRDRDYEQYF
many | - | TRBJ2-7 | TRBV4-2 | 17 | TGTGCCAGCAGCCAGGCTGACCGACAGACGAGCTCCTACGAGCAGTACTTC | CASSQADRQTSSYEQYF
few | TRBD1 | TRBJ1-2 | TRBV9 | 15 | TGTGCCAGCAGCGTAGTAGTAGGGGGCAGCGAAGGCTACACCTTC | CASSVVVGGSEGYTF
many | - | TRBJ2-1 | TRBV3-1 | 15 | TGTGCCAGCAGCCCTCCGGGCCCAGCGGGCAATGAGCAGTTCTTC | CASSPPGPAGNEQFF
- | TRBD1 | TRBJ2-7 | TRBV2 | 13 | TGTGCCAGCAAAAGGGACAGCCCCTACGAGCAGTACTTC | CASKRDSPYEQYF